These 17 T cell receptor beta chains came from one sample sequenced in a study of OX40 agonist ivuxolimab in advanced cancers. The protocol was immunoSEQ multiplex PCR, while the TCRdb copy is restricted to in-frame clones and leaves out a portion. This table has approximately 41,000 clones, over 80% appearing once. The sequencing used CD4+ or CD8+ T cells sorted from blood, collected in a trial of the OX40 agonist ivuxolimab. The receptor source for this set is an adult with an advanced solid tumor such as melanoma, head and neck, liver or kidney cancer.

In its sample, this clone was seen a few times. The gene calls are TRBV7-9 and TRBJ2-7, with 7 bases identical to TRBD2. The CDR3 is 14 amino acids. Germline V gene lookup returns CDR1 SEHNR and CDR2 FQNEAQ (reference sequence). Trimming removed 5 bases from V and 4 bases from J; junction bases left unmatched: 8. In nucleotides, the CDR3 is TGTGCCAGCAGCCCTTGGGGAGGGTTGTACGAGCAGTACTTC. Its translation is CASSPWGGLYEQYF.

This chain uses TRBV5-1 with TRBJ1-1; no reliable D call. The CDR3 contains 11 residues. V gave up 6 bases and J gave up 1 base, with 4 bases separating them. Per germline, CDR1 SGHRS and CDR2 YFSETQ. The CDR3 bases are TGCGCCAGCATTGAGAACACTGAAGCTTTCTTT. It codes for CASIENTEAFF.

In its sample, this clone was seen a few times. This sequence joins TRBV6-1 and TRBJ1-2; unclear D gene. Per the germline V gene, CDR1 is MNHNS and CDR2 is SASEGT. Trimming removed 6 bases at V and 4 bases at J, with 12 bases between. This CDR3 has 13 amino acids. The CDR3 reads CASRRPSSYGYTF. The CDR3 bases are TGTGCCAGCAGGCGGCCTTCTAGCTATGGCTACACCTTC.

The chain recombines TRBV19 with TRBJ2-5, with 9 bases matching TRBD1. V gave up 4 bases and J gave up 2 bases; unmatched junction bases: 2. Per germline, CDR1 LNHDA and CDR2 SQIVND (reference sequence). The CDR3 spans 14 residues. The CDR3 DNA sequence: TGTGCCAGTAGTAAGGACAGGGGTCAAGAGACCCAGTACTTC. Its protein product is CASSKDRGQETQYF.

This chain connects TRBV6-4 to TRBJ2-2; D ambiguous. Germline-derived CDR1 and CDR2 are MRHNA and SNTAGT. Trimming took off 5 bases at V and 1 base at J, with 5 bases between the two ends. CDR3 length: 13 residues. The CDR3 DNA sequence: TGTGCCAGCAGTCACCAGAACACCGGGGAGCTGTTTTTT. Translating it yields CASSHQNTGELFF.

This clone was counted once. The chain combines TRBV25-1 with TRBJ2-7; 7 nucleotides line up with TRBD1. CDR1 is MGHDK and CDR2 is SYGVNS in the germline V gene. After removal of 4 bases from V and 2 bases from J, the junction contained 5 bases not matched to a gene. The length of the CDR3 is 14 residues. The CDR3 DNA sequence: TGTGCCAGCAGTGTCGCAGGGGGACCCTACGAGCAGTACTTC. It yields the protein CASSVAGGPYEQYF.

V gene TRBV2 combines with J gene TRBJ2-1, with 8 bases fitting TRBD2. V was pared by 1 base and J by 9 bases, with 11 bases of the junction left unmatched. The CDR3 has 16 residues. The germline V gene has CDR1 SNHLY and CDR2 FYNNEI. The CDR3 region has the DNA TGTGCCAGCAGTGAAGGGGGTAGCGGGATGGAAGGTGAGCAGTTCTTC. It encodes CASSEGGSGMEGEQFF. The whole variable domain, filled in from reference TRBV2 and TRBJ2-1, reads EPEVTQTPSHQVTQMGQEVILRCVPISNHLYFYWYRQILGQKVEFLVSFYNNEISEKSEIFDDQFSVERPDGSNFTLKIRSTKLEDSAMYFCASSEGGSGMEGEQFFGPGTRLTVL.

The chain has TRBV15 and TRBJ2-7, with 9 nucleotides matching TRBD1. Germline V gives CDR1 LNHNV, CDR2 YYDKDF (reference sequence). After removal of 0 bases from V and 3 bases from J, the junction contained 12 bases not matched to a gene. This CDR3 is 18 amino acids long. CDR3 bases: TGTGCCACCAGCAGAGAGGGAGGGACAGGGTTCTCCGACTACGAGCAGTACTTC. This translates into CATSREGGTGFSDYEQYF.

The gene calls are TRBV27 and TRBJ2-7; 7 nucleotides match TRBD2. Germline CDR1 and CDR2: MNHEY and SMNVEV (reference sequence). J gave up 6 bases and V 6 bases, and 11 bases lay outside the gene matches. This CDR3 is built from 14 residues. CDR3 DNA: TGTGCCAGCAGACCCACGGGGGGTGTGGGCGAGCAGTACTTC. It specifies CASRPTGGVGEQYF.

Here the CDR3 reads CASSSTGLVQPQHF. In DNA form, the CDR3 reads TGTGCCAGCAGCTCGACAGGGTTGGTTCAGCCCCAGCATTTT. V usage is TRBV5-5 and J usage is TRBJ1-5, with 7 bases aligning to TRBD1. V trimming: 3 bases; J trimming: 6 bases; junction bases outside the gene matches: 6. The CDR3 runs to 14 residues. The germline V gene encodes CDR1 SGHKS and CDR2 YYEKEE (reference sequence).

V usage is TRBV9 and J usage is TRBJ2-7; 14 bases are shared with TRBD2. This CDR3 has 16 amino acids. CDR1 and CDR2 from the germline V gene are SGDLS and YYNGEE. V lost 4 bases, J lost 4 bases, and 7 bases stayed unmatched. CDR3 coding DNA: TGTGCCAGCAGCCTCTCCGGGACTAGCGGGAGTTACGAGCAGTACTTC. It encodes CASSLSGTSGSYEQYF.

Here the CDR3 DNA reads TGTGCCAGCAGCTTGGAGGGGGCGTATGACGGGGAGCTGTTTTTT. This encodes CASSLEGAYDGELFF. The chain is built from TRBV7-9 and TRBJ2-2; possibly TRBD1 for D (7 bases). CDR1 and CDR2 (germline): SEHNR, FQNEAQ (reference sequence). This CDR3 is 15 amino acids long. V lost 3 bases, J lost 7 bases, and 15 bases lay in between.

The CDR3 spells CTSSQDPDSGLTDTQYF. The CDR3 nucleotides are TGCACCAGCAGCCAAGATCCCGATAGCGGGTTGACAGATACGCAGTATTTT. This chain links TRBV1 with TRBJ2-3; TRBD2, the table's D call, lacks a check against the DNA. TRBV1 is listed as a pseudogene. The CDR3 extends over 17 amino acids.

The chain links TRBV6-5 to TRBJ2-2, with D perhaps matching TRBD1 (6 bases). The V gene's germline CDR1 is MNHEY and CDR2 SVGAGI. The CDR3 consists of 15 residues. V was cut by 6 bases and J by 8 bases, with 19 bases left in between. The CDR3 spells CASRETGTNRGELFF. In nucleotides, the CDR3 is TGTGCCAGCAGGGAGACAGGAACCAACAGGGGGGAGCTGTTTTTT.

This sequence joins TRBV28 and TRBJ2-7; D unclear. In germline, CDR1 is MDHEN, CDR2 SYDVKM. This CDR3 spans 15 amino acids. The germline V and J ends were trimmed by 6 bases and 2 bases, with 17 bases remaining between them. The CDR3 sequence is CASRVTRPGPYEQYF. CDR3 bases: TGTGCCAGCAGGGTGACCAGGCCCGGCCCCTACGAGCAGTACTTC.

CDR3 sequence reads: CASSFRGLAGAGYNEQFF. CDR3 nucleotides: TGTGCCAGCAGTTTTCGCGGACTAGCGGGAGCGGGGTACAATGAGCAGTTCTTC. The chain uses TRBV27 and TRBJ2-1, with TRBD2 matching over 13 bases. Germline trimming cut 3 bases from V and 4 bases from J; bases unmatched to any gene: 9. Germline V gives CDR1 MNHEY, CDR2 SMNVEV (reference sequence). This CDR3 region has 18 residues.

CDR3 residues: CASSRQLDNEQFF. The CDR3 nucleotides are TGCGCCAGCAGCCGACAACTAGACAATGAGCAGTTCTTC. The chain is built from TRBV4-3 and TRBJ2-1, with a tentative D call TRBD2 (5 bases). Looked up from germline, CDR1 is LGHNA and CDR2 is YSLEER. V was trimmed by 4 bases and J by 5 bases, leaving 9 bases between them. This CDR3 is built from 13 residues.